This is a list of T cell receptor beta chains from one sample in a study of T cell responses to AZD1222 COVID-19 vaccine. Some clones are missing from TCRdb's copy, which holds only in-frame ones; the method was immunoSEQ multiplex PCR. The sample lists some 170,000 clones, more than 80% occurring once. Source: peripheral blood, taken on day 0 of AZD1222 vaccination. All receptors come from an adult in good health. CDR3s include the opening cysteine and the closing phenylalanine or tryptophan. A D gene is named only where the DNA matches it firmly. For some rows the clone size is stated as once, few or many, or as a class when expanded; others skip it.

d_gene	j_gene	abundance	v_gene	CDR3aa	CDR3nt
-	TRBJ2-7	-	TRBV7-9	CASSLVSSSYEQYF	TGTGCCAGCAGCTTAGTTTCGAGCTCCTACGAGCAGTACTTC
-	TRBJ1-1	-	TRBV15	CATSRDRQGAEAFF	TGTGCCACCAGCAGAGATCGGCAGGGAGCCGAAGCTTTCTTT
-	TRBJ2-5	-	TRBV7-9	CASSLAGRPETQYF	TGTGCCAGCAGCTTAGCGGGACGCCCAGAGACCCAGTACTTC
-	TRBJ1-6	few	TRBV27	CASRDSTYNSPLHF	TGTGCCAGCAGAGACAGCACCTATAATTCACCCCTCCACTTT
-	TRBJ2-7	-	TRBV1	CTSSQEGQRPREQYF	TGCACCAGCAGCCAAGAGGGGCAGCGACCCAGGGAGCAGTACTTC
TRBD1	TRBJ1-1	-	TRBV29-1	CSVAYRGKNTEAFF	TGCAGCGTTGCCTACAGGGGAAAGAACACTGAAGCTTTCTTT
TRBD1	TRBJ1-5	-	TRBV2	CASSGGQKNQPQHF	TGTGCCAGCAGTGGGGGACAGAAAAATCAGCCCCAGCATTTT
TRBD2	TRBJ2-1	-	TRBV11-2	CASSRPMGGLAVNEQFF	TGTGCCAGCAGCCGCCCCATGGGAGGACTAGCGGTAAATGAGCAGTTCTTC
TRBD1	TRBJ1-2	-	TRBV7-9	CASSSQGDYGYTF	TGTGCCAGCAGCTCGCAGGGGGACTATGGCTACACCTTC
-	TRBJ1-2	-	TRBV3-1/TRBV3-2	CASSHDLRVGGHYGYTF	TGTGCCAGCAGCCACGACCTTCGGGTGGGGGGTCATTATGGCTACACCTTC
TRBD1	TRBJ1-4	-	TRBV6-5	CASSYSTTGWNEKLFF	TGTGCCAGCAGTTACTCGACGACAGGGTGGAATGAAAAACTGTTTTTT
-	TRBJ2-2	-	TRBV30	CAWSVLGFTGELFF	TGTGCCTGGAGTGTCTTAGGGTTCACCGGGGAGCTGTTTTTT
TRBD1	TRBJ1-1	-	TRBV9	CASSVSWGQGFGSMNTEAFF	TGTGCCAGCAGCGTAAGTTGGGGACAGGGCTTTGGGAGTATGAACACTGAAGCTTTCTTT
-	TRBJ1-2	-	TRBV21-1	CASSKVGESNYGYTF	TGTGCCAGCAGCAAAGTGGGGGAATCGAACTATGGCTACACCTTC
TRBD1	TRBJ1-2	-	TRBV7-9	CASTTGELTNGYTF	TGTGCCAGCACCACAGGGGAGTTGACGAATGGCTACACCTTC
TRBD2	TRBJ2-7	-	TRBV7-2	CASSLGASGSSYEQYF	TGTGCCAGCAGCTTAGGGGCTAGCGGGAGCTCCTACGAGCAGTACTTC
-	TRBJ2-7	few	TRBV9	CASSAAISGPSGYEQYF	TGTGCCAGCAGCGCTGCAATATCAGGGCCCTCGGGCTACGAGCAGTACTTC
TRBD2	TRBJ2-1	-	TRBV7-9	CASSPLLAGPDNEQFF	TGTGCCAGCTCACCCCTTCTAGCGGGGCCCGACAATGAGCAGTTCTTC
TRBD1	TRBJ1-2	few	TRBV27	CASSLYPDRDRNGYTF	TGTGCCAGCAGTTTATATCCAGACAGGGACCGCAATGGCTACACCTTC
-	TRBJ2-7	-	TRBV27	CASSPGPREQYF	TGTGCCAGCAGTCCGGGGCCGAGGGAGCAGTACTTC
TRBD2	TRBJ2-3	-	TRBV13	CASSFILAGDTDTQYF	TGTGCCAGCAGCTTCATCCTAGCGGGAGACACAGATACGCAGTATTTT
-	TRBJ1-1	-	TRBV6-5	CASAPGGNTEAFF	TGTGCCAGCGCCCCGGGTGGGAACACTGAAGCTTTCTTT
-	TRBJ1-2	-	TRBV9	CASSVGGANYGYTF	TGTGCCAGCAGCGTAGGGGGGGCTAACTATGGCTACACCTTC
TRBD1	TRBJ2-2	once	TRBV11-3	CASSSGQGTTGELFF	TGTGCCAGCAGCTCAGGACAGGGGACCACCGGGGAGCTGTTTTTT
TRBD2	TRBJ2-1	-	TRBV24-1	CATSSSGSAYNEQFF	TGTGCCACCAGTTCGAGCGGGAGTGCCTACAATGAGCAGTTCTTC
-	TRBJ2-1	-	TRBV6-5	CASSPRVPPEQFF	TGTGCCAGCAGCCCGAGGGTCCCTCCTGAGCAGTTCTTC
-	TRBJ1-6	-	TRBV12-5	CASGLVSGSHNSPLHF	TGTGCTAGTGGTTTGGTATCAGGGAGCCATAATTCACCCCTCCACTTT
TRBD1	TRBJ1-1	few	TRBV19	CASSIMGGQGATEAFF	TGTGCCAGTAGTATAATGGGGGGACAGGGGGCCACTGAAGCTTTCTTT
TRBD1	TRBJ1-2	-	TRBV30	CAWSWGGGEGYGYTF	TGTGCCTGGTCCTGGGGAGGGGGCGAGGGCTATGGCTACACCTTC
-	TRBJ1-2	-	TRBV2	CASSEANYGYTF	TGTGCCAGCAGTGAGGCTAACTATGGCTACACCTTC
-	TRBJ1-5	-	TRBV19	CASSMGDQPQHF	TGTGCCAGTAGTATGGGGGATCAGCCCCAGCATTTT
TRBD1	TRBJ1-3	-	TRBV4-2	CASSPDRGRGNTIYF	TGTGCCAGCAGCCCAGACAGGGGGCGCGGAAACACCATATATTTT
TRBD1	TRBJ1-2	-	TRBV3-1/TRBV3-2	CASSQGQRGYTF	TGTGCCAGCAGCCAGGGACAGAGGGGCTACACCTTC
TRBD1	TRBJ2-2	-	TRBV19	CASSSGQGAGTGELFF	TGTGCCAGTAGTTCAGGGCAGGGGGCCGGCACCGGGGAGCTGTTTTTT
TRBD2	TRBJ2-2	-	TRBV30	CVFGLAGVNTGELFF	TGTGTCTTTGGACTAGCGGGAGTGAACACCGGGGAGCTGTTTTTT
-	TRBJ1-1	-	TRBV20-1	CSARGQFEAFF	TGCAGTGCTAGAGGACAGTTTGAAGCTTTCTTT
TRBD2	TRBJ2-1	once	TRBV7-9	CASSLVSSGASYNEQFF	TGTGCCAGCAGCTTAGTGTCTAGCGGGGCCTCCTACAATGAGCAGTTCTTC
TRBD1	TRBJ2-7	once	TRBV28	CASKPGTAYEQYF	TGTGCCAGCAAACCCGGGACAGCATACGAGCAGTACTTC
TRBD1	TRBJ1-1	once	TRBV27	CASSLGTGASEAFF	TGTGCCAGCAGTCTGGGTACAGGGGCCTCTGAAGCTTTCTTT
TRBD2	TRBJ2-1	-	TRBV19	CASSLAGVAYNEQFF	TGTGCCAGTAGTCTTGCGGGAGTGGCTTACAATGAGCAGTTCTTC
-	TRBJ2-1	-	TRBV5-1	CASSLGYGQTVDEQFF	TGCGCCAGCAGCTTGGGGTACGGACAGACGGTCGATGAGCAGTTCTTC
TRBD2	TRBJ2-1	-	TRBV7-9	CASSGTSVNEQFF	TGTGCCAGCAGCGGGACTAGCGTTAATGAGCAGTTCTTC
-	TRBJ2-3	-	TRBV6-2/TRBV6-3	CASSPRLDGQYF	TGTGCCAGCAGTCCCCGACTAGATGGGCAGTATTTT
TRBD1	TRBJ1-2	-	TRBV6-5	CASRGTGPNYGYTF	TGTGCCAGCAGGGGGACAGGACCTAACTATGGCTACACCTTC
-	TRBJ1-1	-	TRBV29-1	CSVVRDGSVEAFF	TGCAGCGTTGTACGGGACGGTTCGGTCGAAGCTTTCTTT
TRBD2	TRBJ2-7	-	TRBV2	CASSAGGLAGRYEQYF	TGTGCCAGCAGCGCAGGTGGACTAGCGGGACGCTACGAGCAGTACTTC
TRBD2	TRBJ2-2	-	TRBV5-1	CASSPTSSDTGELFF	TGCGCCAGCAGCCCGACTAGCTCGGACACCGGGGAGCTGTTTTTT
-	TRBJ1-5	-	TRBV19	CASSPRRDVRNQPQHF	TGTGCCAGTAGTCCCCGACGGGACGTTCGGAATCAGCCCCAGCATTTT
TRBD2	TRBJ2-1	-	TRBV3-1/TRBV3-2	CASSQVPGGPGEQFF	TGTGCCAGCAGCCAAGTTCCGGGAGGGCCGGGTGAGCAGTTCTTC
-	TRBJ1-2	-	TRBV4-1	CASSQEDSLKYYGYTF	TGCGCCAGCAGCCAAGAGGACAGCCTGAAGTACTATGGCTACACCTTC
-	TRBJ1-1	few	TRBV3-1/TRBV3-2	CASSQDWGGAFF	TGTGCCAGCAGCCAAGATTGGGGTGGAGCTTTCTTT
-	TRBJ1-6	-	TRBV11-2	CASSVTETIWVSPLHF	TGTGCCAGCAGCGTCACGGAGACGATATGGGTTTCACCCCTCCACTTT
TRBD1	TRBJ2-3	-	TRBV24-1	CATSDPGTGVGDTQYF	TGTGCCACCAGTGACCCCGGGACAGGGGTGGGAGATACGCAGTATTTT
-	TRBJ1-2	-	TRBV25-1	CASSALTQASGYTF	TGTGCCAGCAGCGCATTGACGCAAGCATCTGGCTACACCTTC
-	TRBJ1-4	-	TRBV19	CASSSSTGSVAEKLFF	TGTGCCAGTAGTTCCTCTACAGGGTCGGTCGCTGAAAAACTGTTTTTT
TRBD1	TRBJ1-1	-	TRBV19	CASSLRTGGSGVNTEAFF	TGTGCCAGTAGTCTGAGGACAGGGGGTAGCGGAGTGAACACTGAAGCTTTCTTT
TRBD1	TRBJ2-3	once	TRBV10-2	CASRDRGLGTDTQYF	TGCGCCAGCCGGGACAGGGGGCTGGGGACAGATACGCAGTATTTT